This T cell receptor beta chain was captured by sequencing in a study of blood T cells in healthy people across ages. The authors ran a second PCR of about 7 to 12 cycles using a sample-barcoded 5' primer and a J-beta primer mix. TCRdb re-derived calls from the 5' RACE reads in MiXCR, one entry per CDR3 protein. The repertoire includes about 1.1 million distinct CDR3 sequences, about two fifths of them detected once, and around 13% sits in the top ten. Germline V gene data show CDR1 as SEHNR and CDR2 as FQNEAQ (reference sequence). V was pared by 1 base and J by 6 bases, with 18 bases between. The CDR3 contains 16 residues.

The V and J genes are TRBV7-9 and TRBJ1-2, with a tentative D call TRBD1 (6 bases). This TCR was sampled from a young man in good health. The sequenced sample consisted of blood. In DNA form, the CDR3 reads TGTGCCAGCAGCTTAGATGGGGACACCCCCCAAAATGGCTACACCTTC. Residues: CASSLDGDTPQNGYTF.